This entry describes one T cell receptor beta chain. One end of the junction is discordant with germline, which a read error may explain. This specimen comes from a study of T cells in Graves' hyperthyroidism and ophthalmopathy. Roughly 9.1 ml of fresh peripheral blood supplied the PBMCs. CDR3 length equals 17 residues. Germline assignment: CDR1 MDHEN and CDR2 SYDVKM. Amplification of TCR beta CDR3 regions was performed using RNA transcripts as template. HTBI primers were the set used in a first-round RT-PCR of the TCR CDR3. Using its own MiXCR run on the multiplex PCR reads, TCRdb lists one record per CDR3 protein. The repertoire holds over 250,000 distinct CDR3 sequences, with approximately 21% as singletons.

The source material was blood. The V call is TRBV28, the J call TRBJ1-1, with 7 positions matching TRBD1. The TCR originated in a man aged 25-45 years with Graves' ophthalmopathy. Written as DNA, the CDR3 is TGTGCCAGCGGTCTACTTCGGGACAGCTTTTTGAACACTGAAGCCTTCTTT. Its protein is CASGLLRDSFLNTEAFF.